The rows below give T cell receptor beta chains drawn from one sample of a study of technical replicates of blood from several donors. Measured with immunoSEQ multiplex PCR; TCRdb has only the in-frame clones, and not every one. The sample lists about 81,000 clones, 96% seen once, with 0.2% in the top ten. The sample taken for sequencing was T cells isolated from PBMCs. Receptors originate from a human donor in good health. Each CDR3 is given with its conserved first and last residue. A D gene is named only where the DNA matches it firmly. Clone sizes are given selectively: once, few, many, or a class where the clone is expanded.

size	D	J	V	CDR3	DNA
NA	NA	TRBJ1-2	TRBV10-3	CAIIQTLDTDYGYTF	TGTGCCATCATCCAAACTCTGGACACTGACTATGGCTACACCTTC
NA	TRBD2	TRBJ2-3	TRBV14	CASSQVTGGWDTQYF	TGTGCCAGCAGCCAAGTGACGGGGGGTTGGGATACGCAGTATTTT
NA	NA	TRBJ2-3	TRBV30	CAWSIDRGGTDTQYF	TGTGCCTGGAGTATTGATAGGGGTGGCACAGATACGCAGTATTTT
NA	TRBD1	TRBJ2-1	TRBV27	CASSLMSVPGQAYNEQFF	TGTGCCAGCAGTTTGATGTCGGTACCGGGACAGGCCTACAATGAGCAGTTCTTC
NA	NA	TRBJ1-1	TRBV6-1	CASSEPWRGDHNTEAFF	TGTGCCAGCAGTGAACCTTGGCGGGGGGACCATAACACTGAAGCTTTCTTT
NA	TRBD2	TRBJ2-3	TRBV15	CATSRDRTSGTDTQYF	TGTGCCACCAGCAGAGATCGGACTAGCGGAACAGATACGCAGTATTTT
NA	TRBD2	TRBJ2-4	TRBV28	CASLGTNSFPQYF	TGTGCCAGCCTCGGGACTAACAGTTTCCCTCAGTACTTC
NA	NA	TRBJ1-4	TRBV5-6	CASSLGRGGEKLFF	TGTGCCAGCAGCTTGGGCAGGGGCGGAGAAAAACTGTTTTTT
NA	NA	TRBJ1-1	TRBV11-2	CASSPRQLANTEAFF	TGTGCCAGCAGCCCCCGACAGCTCGCGAACACTGAAGCTTTCTTT
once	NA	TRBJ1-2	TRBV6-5	CASSYSRERGYTF	TGTGCCAGCAGTTACTCCCGAGAGCGTGGCTACACCTTC
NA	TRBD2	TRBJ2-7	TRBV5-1	CASSLALAGGPNEQYF	TGCGCCAGCAGCTTGGCGCTAGCGGGAGGGCCCAACGAGCAGTACTTC
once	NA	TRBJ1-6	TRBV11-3	CASSFWRGEDSPLHF	TGTGCCAGCAGCTTTTGGAGGGGCGAGGATTCACCCCTCCACTTT
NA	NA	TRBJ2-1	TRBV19	CASSTTLTARWEFF	TGTGCCAGTAGTACTACTTTGACAGCCCGGTGGGAGTTCTTC
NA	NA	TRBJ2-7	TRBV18	CASSPPTVSSYEQYF	TGTGCCAGCTCACCACCGACAGTTTCCTCCTACGAGCAGTACTTC
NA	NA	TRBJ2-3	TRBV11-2	CASSPLQGSPDTQYF	TGTGCCAGCAGCCCCCTTCAGGGGTCTCCAGATACGCAGTATTTT
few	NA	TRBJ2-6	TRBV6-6	CASSYDSSGANVLTF	TGTGCCAGCAGTTACGACAGTTCTGGGGCCAACGTCCTGACTTTC
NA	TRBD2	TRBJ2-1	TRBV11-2	CASNPIAGHSYNEQFF	TGTGCCAGCAACCCAATAGCGGGGCACTCCTACAATGAGCAGTTCTTC
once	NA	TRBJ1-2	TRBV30	CAWSTGTWYGYTF	TGTGCCTGGAGTACTGGGACTTGGTATGGCTACACCTTC
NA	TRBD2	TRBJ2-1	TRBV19	CASKSGGYNEQFF	TGTGCCAGTAAAAGCGGGGGCTACAATGAGCAGTTCTTC
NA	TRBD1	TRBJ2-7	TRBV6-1	CASSATPRTGGNEQYF	TGTGCCAGCAGTGCTACACCACGGACAGGGGGCAACGAGCAGTACTTC
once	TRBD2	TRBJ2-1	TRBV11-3	CASSSGTTSHEQFF	TGTGCCAGCAGCTCCGGGACTACTTCTCATGAGCAGTTCTTC
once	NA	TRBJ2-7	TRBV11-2	CASSQGETDYEQYF	TGTGCCAGCAGCCAAGGGGAAACAGACTACGAGCAGTACTTC
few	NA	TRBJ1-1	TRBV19	CSSHGIGWLGAFF	TGTTCCAGCCACGGGATCGGGTGGCTCGGGGCTTTCTTT
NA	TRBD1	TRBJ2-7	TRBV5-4	CASSFGRDRAGYEQYF	TGTGCCAGCAGCTTTGGCAGGGACAGGGCCGGATACGAGCAGTACTTC
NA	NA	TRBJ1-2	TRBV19	CASRNAGFSNYGYTF	TGTGCCAGTAGGAACGCGGGTTTCTCTAACTATGGCTACACCTTC
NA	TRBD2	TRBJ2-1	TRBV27	CASSQGTSGARSYNEQFF	TGTGCCAGCAGCCAAGGGACTAGCGGGGCGCGTTCCTACAATGAGCAGTTCTTC
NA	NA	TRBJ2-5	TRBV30	CAWSGQVQETQYF	TGTGCCTGGAGTGGGCAGGTTCAAGAGACCCAGTACTTC
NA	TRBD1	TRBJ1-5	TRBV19	CASSYRTGGNQPQHF	TGTGCCAGTAGTTATCGGACAGGCGGCAATCAGCCCCAGCATTTT
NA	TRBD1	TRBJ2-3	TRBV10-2	CASSSGTGGDTQYF	TGCGCCAGCAGTTCCGGGACAGGGGGAGATACGCAGTATTTT
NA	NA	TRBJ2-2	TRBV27	CASSLLPSANTGELFF	TGTGCCAGCAGTTTGCTACCCAGCGCGAACACCGGGGAGCTGTTTTTT
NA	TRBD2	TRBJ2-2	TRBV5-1	CASSFGRGRASGELFF	TGCGCCAGCAGCTTTGGGAGGGGAAGGGCTTCGGGGGAGCTGTTTTTT
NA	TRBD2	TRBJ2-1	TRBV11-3	CASRGGSYEQFF	TGTGCCAGCCGGGGGGGCTCCTATGAGCAGTTCTTC
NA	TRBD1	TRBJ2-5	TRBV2	CASTSRQGQETQYF	TGTGCCAGCACCTCGAGACAGGGGCAAGAGACCCAGTACTTC
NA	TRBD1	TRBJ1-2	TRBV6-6	CASSPRQGSNYGYTF	TGTGCCAGCAGCCCCAGACAGGGGTCTAACTATGGCTACACCTTC
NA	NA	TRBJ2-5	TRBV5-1	CASSLPEGGIQETQYF	TGCGCCAGCAGCCTGCCAGAGGGGGGGATACAAGAGACCCAGTACTTC
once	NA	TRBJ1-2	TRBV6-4	CASSRSGIHGYTF	TGTGCCAGCAGTCGGTCAGGGATCCATGGCTACACCTTC
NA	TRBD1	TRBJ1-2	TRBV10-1	CASTKQGAENGYTF	TGCGCCAGCACCAAGCAGGGGGCTGAGAATGGCTACACCTTC
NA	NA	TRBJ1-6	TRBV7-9	CASSLRREHNSPLHF	TGTGCCAGCAGCCTGAGACGGGAACATAATTCACCCCTCCACTTT
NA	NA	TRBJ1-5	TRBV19	CASSIGSGRQPQHF	TGTGCCAGTAGTATAGGGTCGGGAAGACAGCCCCAGCATTTT
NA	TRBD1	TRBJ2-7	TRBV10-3	CAISDLGQGQQYF	TGTGCCATCAGTGATTTAGGACAGGGACAGCAGTACTTC
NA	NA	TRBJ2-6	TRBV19	CASPCRVGGANVLTF	TGTGCCAGTCCCTGTCGAGTCGGTGGGGCCAACGTCCTGACTTTC
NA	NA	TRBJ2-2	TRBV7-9	CASSLARGGELFF	TGTGCCAGCAGCTTAGCGCGGGGCGGGGAGCTGTTTTTT
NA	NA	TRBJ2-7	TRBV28	CASSLVFYEQYF	TGTGCCAGTTCCCTAGTTTTCTACGAGCAGTACTTC
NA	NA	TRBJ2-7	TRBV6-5	CASSMAGGSPNF	TGTGCCAGCAGTATGGCAGGGGGGAGTCCCAACTTC
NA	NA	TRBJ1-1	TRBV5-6	CASSWADENTEAFF	TGTGCCAGCAGCTGGGCCGACGAGAACACTGAAGCTTTCTTT
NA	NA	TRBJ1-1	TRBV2	CASLSGTNTEAFF	TGTGCCAGCTTGTCAGGGACTAACACTGAAGCTTTCTTT
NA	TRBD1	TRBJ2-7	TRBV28	CASSPGTGGSYEQYF	TGTGCCAGCAGTCCCGGGACAGGGGGCTCCTACGAGCAGTACTTC
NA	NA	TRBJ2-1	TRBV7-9	CASSMGQGINNEQFF	TGTGCCAGCAGCATGGGGCAGGGAATAAACAATGAGCAGTTCTTC